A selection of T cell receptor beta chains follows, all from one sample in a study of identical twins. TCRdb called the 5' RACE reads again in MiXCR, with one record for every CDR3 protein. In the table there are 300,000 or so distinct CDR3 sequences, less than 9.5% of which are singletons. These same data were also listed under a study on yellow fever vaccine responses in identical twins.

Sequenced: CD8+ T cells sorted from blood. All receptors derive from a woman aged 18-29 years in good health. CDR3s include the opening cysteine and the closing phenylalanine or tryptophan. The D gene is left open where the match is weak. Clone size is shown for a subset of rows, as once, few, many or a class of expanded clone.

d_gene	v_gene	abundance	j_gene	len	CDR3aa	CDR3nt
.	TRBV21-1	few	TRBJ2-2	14	CASSKGTFPGELFF	TGTGCCAGCAGCAAAGGAACGTTTCCCGGGGAGCTGTTTTTT
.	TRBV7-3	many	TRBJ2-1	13	CASRPQGSSEQFF	TGTGCCAGCAGGCCTCAGGGGAGTAGTGAGCAGTTCTTC
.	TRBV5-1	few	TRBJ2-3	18	CASSSTISRGRLGDTQYF	TGCGCCAGCAGCTCTACCATTAGTCGGGGGCGCTTGGGAGATACGCAGTATTTT
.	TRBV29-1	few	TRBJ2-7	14	CSASSSRGGDEQYF	TGCAGCGCCTCGAGTAGCAGGGGAGGAGACGAGCAGTACTTC
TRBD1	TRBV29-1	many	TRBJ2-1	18	CSVEGIPTGTASYNEQFF	TGCAGCGTTGAAGGAATACCCACCGGGACAGCTTCCTACAATGAGCAGTTCTTC
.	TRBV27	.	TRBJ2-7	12	CASSLRDGEQYF	TGTGCCAGCAGTCTCAGGGACGGCGAGCAGTACTTC
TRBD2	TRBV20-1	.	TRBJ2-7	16	CSASTSGGPISYEQYF	TGTAGTGCTAGCACTAGCGGGGGGCCCATCTCCTACGAGCAGTACTTC
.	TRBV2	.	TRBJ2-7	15	CASSEGSGHSYEQYF	TGTGCCAGCAGTGAAGGTTCGGGTCACTCCTACGAGCAGTACTTC
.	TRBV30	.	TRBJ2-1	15	CAWSHTPSAYNEQFF	TGTGCCTGGAGTCATACACCCTCGGCCTACAATGAGCAGTTCTTC
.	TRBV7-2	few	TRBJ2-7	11	CASSLRAEQYF	TGTGCCAGCAGCTTAAGGGCCGAGCAGTACTTC
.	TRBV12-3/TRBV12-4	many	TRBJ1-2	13	CASSAGVDYGYTF	TGTGCCAGCAGTGCAGGGGTAGACTATGGCTACACCTTC
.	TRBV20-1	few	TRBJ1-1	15	CSARDREGEFTEAFF	TGCAGTGCTAGAGATCGGGAGGGGGAGTTTACTGAAGCTTTCTTT
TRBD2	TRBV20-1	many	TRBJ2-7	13	CSARGGREYEQYF	TGCAGTGCTAGAGGCGGGAGGGAGTACGAGCAGTACTTC
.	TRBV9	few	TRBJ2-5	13	CASSVPLDPTQYF	TGTGCCAGCAGCGTACCTCTGGACCCGACCCAGTACTTC
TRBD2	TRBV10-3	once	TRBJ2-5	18	CTISLRLAVEDGQETQYF	TGTACCATCAGCTTGCGGCTAGCGGTCGAGGATGGGCAAGAGACCCAGTACTTC
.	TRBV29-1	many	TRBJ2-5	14	CSVDLQEIQETQYF	TGCAGCGTTGACTTACAGGAGATCCAAGAGACCCAGTACTTC
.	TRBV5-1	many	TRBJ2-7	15	CASSLDQGTSYEQYF	TGCGCCAGCAGCTTGGATCAGGGCACCTCCTACGAGCAGTACTTC
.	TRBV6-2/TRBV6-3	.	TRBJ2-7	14	CASSWFRGNYEQYF	TGTGCCAGCAGTTGGTTCCGGGGGAACTACGAGCAGTACTTC
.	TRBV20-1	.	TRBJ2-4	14	CSARRIDELDIQYF	TGCAGTGCTAGACGCATCGATGAACTGGACATTCAGTACTTC
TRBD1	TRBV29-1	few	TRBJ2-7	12	CSAAGQGHEQYF	TGCAGCGCCGCGGGACAGGGGCACGAGCAGTACTTC
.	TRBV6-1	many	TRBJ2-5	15	CASNNDRDHRGAQYF	TGTGCCAGCAACAACGATCGGGACCACCGAGGGGCCCAGTACTTC
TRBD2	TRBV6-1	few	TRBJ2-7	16	CASSDYSSGGLYEQYF	TGTGCCAGCAGTGACTACTCTAGCGGGGGTCTGTACGAGCAGTACTTC
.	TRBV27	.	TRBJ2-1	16	CASSLSWGDGYNEQFF	TGTGCCAGCAGTTTATCGTGGGGGGACGGATACAATGAGCAGTTCTTC
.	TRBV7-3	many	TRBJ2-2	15	CASSLWGRNTGELFF	TGTGCCAGCAGCTTATGGGGGCGGAACACCGGGGAGCTGTTTTTT
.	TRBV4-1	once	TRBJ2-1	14	CASRLSLSYNEQFF	TGCGCCAGCAGGCTCAGCCTCTCCTACAATGAGCAGTTCTTC
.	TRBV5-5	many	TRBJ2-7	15	CASSLVEGIVYEQYF	TGTGCCAGCAGCTTGGTGGAGGGGATTGTCTACGAGCAGTACTTC
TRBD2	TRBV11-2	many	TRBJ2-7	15	CASSFPLAGSYEQYF	TGTGCCAGCAGCTTCCCACTAGCGGGGAGCTACGAGCAGTACTTC
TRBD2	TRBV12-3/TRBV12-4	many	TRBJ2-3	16	CASSLASGLDIDTQYF	TGTGCCAGCAGTTTAGCTAGCGGACTAGATATTGATACGCAGTATTTT
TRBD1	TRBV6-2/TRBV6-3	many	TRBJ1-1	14	CASSWTGLSTEAFF	TGTGCCAGCAGTTGGACAGGCCTGAGCACTGAAGCTTTCTTT
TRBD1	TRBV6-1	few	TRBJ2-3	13	CASMGQGRDTQYF	TGTGCCAGTATGGGACAGGGAAGAGATACGCAGTATTTT
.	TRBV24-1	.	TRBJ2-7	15	CATSDRTGLGDEQYF	TGTGCCACCAGTGATCGAACAGGGTTAGGCGACGAGCAGTACTTC
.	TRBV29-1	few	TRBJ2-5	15	CSVVPGEAIQETQYF	TGCAGCGTTGTCCCGGGGGAGGCCATCCAAGAGACCCAGTACTTC
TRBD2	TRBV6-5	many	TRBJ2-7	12	CARSSGTYEQYF	TGTGCCAGGTCTAGCGGAACTTACGAGCAGTACTTC
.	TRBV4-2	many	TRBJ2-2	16	CASSPRLGGNTGELFF	TGTGCCAGCAGCCCGAGACTAGGGGGGAACACCGGGGAGCTGTTTTTT
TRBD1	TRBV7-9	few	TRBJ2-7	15	CASSLVRSGGYEQYF	TGTGCCAGCAGCTTAGTAAGGTCAGGGGGCTACGAGCAGTACTTC
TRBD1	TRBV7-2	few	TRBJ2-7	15	CASSLALGQGGEQYF	TGTGCCAGCAGCTTAGCCTTGGGACAGGGCGGCGAGCAGTACTTC
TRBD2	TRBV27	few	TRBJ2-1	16	CASSLYGLAGGGEQFF	TGTGCCAGCAGTTTATACGGACTAGCGGGAGGGGGTGAGCAGTTCTTC
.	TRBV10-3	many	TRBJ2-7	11	CAISDHYEQYF	TGTGCCATCAGTGACCACTACGAGCAGTACTTC
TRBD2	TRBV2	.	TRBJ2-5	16	CASRAALAGDQETQYF	TGTGCCAGCAGAGCCGCACTAGCGGGGGACCAAGAGACCCAGTACTTC
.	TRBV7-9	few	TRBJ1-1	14	CASSLNLAGTEAFF	TGTGCCAGCAGCTTAAATCTGGCGGGGACTGAAGCTTTCTTT
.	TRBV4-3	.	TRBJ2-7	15	CASSQDPLSSYEQYF	TGCGCCAGCAGCCAAGATCCTTTGTCCTCCTACGAGCAGTACTTC
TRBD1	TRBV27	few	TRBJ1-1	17	CASSLRQGPPENTEAFF	TGTGCCAGCAGTTTAAGACAGGGGCCCCCAGAAAACACTGAAGCTTTCTTT